Presented here are 18 T cell receptor beta chains from one specimen sequenced in a study of cytomegalovirus exposure and HLA in healthy donors. 60 Vbeta and 13 Jbeta primers were used in PCR. The repertoire was sequenced with immunoSEQ multiplex PCR; TCRdb's copy has only in-frame clones and lacks some. The sample yields some 150,000 clones, about 83% seen once. Sequenced input: PBMCs. The receptors here all came from a woman aged 25 to 45 in good health and CMV-seronegative.

The chain joins TRBV27 to TRBJ2-5, with D possibly being TRBD2 (6 bases). From germline, CDR1 is MNHEY and CDR2 SMNVEV (reference sequence). V was cut by 4 bases and J by 5 bases, with 14 bases left in between. This CDR3 has 14 residues. CDR3 DNA: TGTGCCAGCAGTTGGGAGGCGACTGGGGAGACCCAGTACTTC. This gives the protein CASSWEATGETQYF.

The chain is built from TRBV13 and TRBJ2-7, with 13 positions matching TRBD2. Germline assignment: CDR1 PRHDT and CDR2 FYEKMQ (reference sequence). The CDR3 consists of 17 residues. Trimming removed 4 bases from V and 9 bases from J; junction bases left unmatched: 15. The CDR3 nucleotides are TGTGCCAGCAGCTCACATGGTAAGACTAGCGGGAGGAGGGTGCAGTACTTC. The encoded protein is CASSSHGKTSGRRVQYF.

The rearrangement links TRBV5-6 to TRBJ2-1, with 11 bases that match TRBD2. V gave up 2 bases and J gave up 3 bases; unmatched junction bases: 1. The CDR3 contains 15 residues. CDR1 SGHDT and CDR2 YYEEEE come from the germline V gene. The CDR3, as DNA: TGTGCCAGCAGCTTAGGGACTAGCGGCTACAATGAGCAGTTCTTC. This encodes CASSLGTSGYNEQFF.

The CDR3 loop reads CASSEWASGGVPYNEQFF. The CDR3 nucleotides are TGTGCCAGCAGTGAATGGGCTAGCGGAGGGGTCCCCTACAATGAGCAGTTCTTC. The chain employs TRBV6-1 and TRBJ2-1, with 7 positions matching TRBD2. Germline values: CDR1 MNHNS, CDR2 SASEGT. The ends lost 2 bases at V and 2 bases at J; junction bases unmatched: 12. This CDR3 is 18 amino acids long.

The V and J genes are TRBV10-3 and TRBJ1-4, with D unclear. Germline V gene sequence: CDR1 ENHRY, CDR2 SYGVKD. V was shortened by 6 bases and J by 8 bases, with 22 bases between the two germline ends. This CDR3 has 16 amino acids. The CDR3 DNA reads TGTGCCATCAGCCCTTCCCGTGCACGCCCGGGGGAAAAACTGTTTTTT. Translation gives CAISPSRARPGEKLFF.

A single count supports this clone. The chain joins TRBV5-8 to TRBJ2-5, with D maybe TRBD2 (6 bases). Germline V CDR1 and CDR2: SGHTS, YDEGEE. The CDR3 contains 15 residues. The ends were cut back, 0 bases at V and 4 bases at J, with 13 bases in the middle. The CDR3 DNA sequence: TGTGCCAGCAGCTTGGGGGGGGTCGGAGGAGAGACCCAGTACTTC. This codes for CASSLGGVGGETQYF. The full variable domain, rest sourced from reference TRBV5-8 and TRBJ2-5, is EAGVTQSPTHLIKTRGQQATLRCSPISGHTSVYWYQQALGLGLQFLLWYDEGEERNRGNFPPRFSGRQFPNYSSELNVNALELEDSALYLCASSLGGVGGETQYFGPGTRLLVL.

V usage is TRBV2 and J usage is TRBJ2-7; 8 bases are shared with TRBD2. CDR1 SNHLY and CDR2 FYNNEI come from the germline V gene. The CDR3 contains 16 residues. The junction had 15 bases not matched to a gene; V was cut back by 5 bases and J by 6 bases. The CDR3 loop is CASSSKPGTRIREQYF. The CDR3 DNA follows: TGTGCCAGCAGTTCGAAACCCGGGACTAGGATTCGCGAGCAGTACTTC.

The CDR3 DNA sequence: TGCGCCAGCAGCCAGAGCCCAATCCGGGACAGGGCACATGGCTACACCTTC. Residues: CASSQSPIRDRAHGYTF. The chain links TRBV5-1 to TRBJ1-2, with 9 bases lining up with TRBD1. Germline lookup yields CDR1 SGHRS and CDR2 YFSETQ. This CDR3 contains 17 residues. V was clipped by 4 bases and J by 6 bases; unmatched bases: 16.

The rearrangement links TRBV9 to TRBJ1-3; 8 bases line up with TRBD1. This CDR3 contains 15 residues. V was clipped by 3 bases and J by 3 bases; unmatched bases: 5. Germline V gene lookup returns CDR1 SGDLS and CDR2 YYNGEE. CDR3 bases: TGTGCCAGCAGCGCCAAACAGGGGGATGGAAACACCATATATTTT. It specifies CASSAKQGDGNTIYF.

The chain recombines TRBV7-2 with TRBJ1-1, with D possibly being TRBD1 (6 bases). V was cut by 3 bases and J by 3 bases, with 11 bases left in between. Germline CDR1 and CDR2: SGHTA and FQGNSA. CDR3 size: 14 residues. CDR3 sequence reads: CASSFRGGYTEAFF. CDR3 sequence (DNA): TGTGCCAGCAGCTTCAGGGGAGGGTACACTGAAGCTTTCTTT.

The chain's CDR3 is CASSLKRGSYNSPLHF. CDR3 coding DNA: TGTGCCAGCAGCTTAAAAAGGGGCAGTTATAATTCACCCCTCCACTTT. The genes are TRBV7-2 and TRBJ1-6; D is perhaps TRBD1 (5 bases). V lost 2 bases and J lost 4, with 12 bases in between. The CDR3 spans 16 residues. The germline V gene has CDR1 SGHTA and CDR2 FQGNSA.

The chain links TRBV6-1 to TRBJ1-1; D remains unclear. The CDR3 covers 15 residues. V was cut by 7 bases and J by 5 bases, with 20 bases left in between. CDR1 and CDR2 (germline): MNHNS, SASEGT. This CDR3 is CASIPLAAGRTEAFF. The CDR3 coding sequence is TGTGCCAGCATTCCCCTGGCCGCTGGGAGGACTGAAGCTTTCTTT.

This rearrangement joins TRBV11-1 to TRBJ2-1, with 12 nucleotides matching TRBD2. The CDR3 totals 17 residues. Germline CDR1 and CDR2: SGHAT and FQDESV (reference sequence). Unmatched junction bases numbered 12, after V lost 4 bases and J lost 8 bases. The CDR3 DNA reads TGTGCCAGCAGCTCGATACCCAGACTAGCGGGGGAGGATGAGCAGTTCTTC. It translates to CASSSIPRLAGEDEQFF.

V and J are TRBV5-1 and TRBJ2-2; 12 positions match TRBD1. Germline V gene data show CDR1 as SGHRS and CDR2 as YFSETQ. V gave up 3 bases and J gave up 3 bases; unmatched junction bases: 9. This CDR3 spans 18 amino acids. CDR3 protein: CASSSEGTGGRDTGELFF. The CDR3 nucleotides read TGCGCCAGCAGCTCGGAGGGGACAGGGGGCCGCGACACCGGGGAGCTGTTTTTT.

The chain is built from TRBV10-3 and TRBJ1-1; D is possibly TRBD1 (6 bases). This CDR3 is built from 18 residues. V was shortened by 0 bases and J by 1 base, with 18 bases between the two germline ends. Germline CDR1 is ENHRY and CDR2 is SYGVKD. The CDR3 sequence: CAISESLIQGAENTEAFF. For the CDR3, the DNA is TGTGCCATCAGTGAGTCGCTAATACAGGGAGCCGAGAACACTGAAGCTTTCTTT.

The chain recombines TRBV5-1 with TRBJ2-5; 8 bases are a match to TRBD2. The CDR3 sequence is 16 residues long. The V gene's germline CDR1 is SGHRS and CDR2 YFSETQ. The trim removed 0 bases at V and 4 bases at J, leaving 8 bases unmatched. The CDR3 DNA reads TGCGCCAGCAGCTTGGGCTGGACTAGCTTGGGAGAGACCCAGTACTTC. Its protein product is CASSLGWTSLGETQYF.

This clone was counted between two and nine times. This chain links TRBV28 with TRBJ1-2; TRBD1 is a possible D gene (6 bases). V lost 6 bases and J lost 8, with 16 bases in between. Per the germline V gene, CDR1 is MDHEN and CDR2 is SYDVKM. The CDR3 totals 13 residues. The CDR3 protein is CASSPDRLLGYTF. Written as DNA, the CDR3 is TGTGCCAGCAGCCCGGACAGACTATTAGGCTACACCTTC.

The chain has TRBV9 and TRBJ2-7, with 7 positions matching TRBD2. In germline, CDR1 is SGDLS, CDR2 YYNGEE. V lost 2 bases to trimming and J lost 6 bases; unmatched junction nucleotides: 8. CDR3 length: 14 residues. The CDR3 spells CASSVGSGVREQYF. In nucleotides, the CDR3 is TGTGCCAGCAGCGTGGGAAGCGGGGTGCGCGAGCAGTACTTC.